Following are 30 T cell receptor beta chains from one sample sequenced in a study of blood T cell repertoires in COVID-19 (dated by TCRdb to about 2020). The library was built by means of the immunoSEQ multiplex PCR assay. TCRdb stores this immuneACCESS table with in-frame sequences only. Part of the clones is absent; in the studies checked, under half of the shortfall reflects unresolved V genes, and no reason is known for the rest. In all, the sample holds a few hundred thousand clones, and 86% of those were seen once. Jointly, the top ten make up 4% to 4.5% of the sample. The sample taken for sequencing was peripheral blood. The receptors here all came from a man in his forties or fifties with acute or convalescent COVID-19.

This chain's CDR3 is CASSPAGVEGYTF. The CDR3 DNA sequence: TGTGCCAGCAGCCCGGCGGGGGTCGAGGGCTACACCTTC. This chain joins TRBV7-9 and TRBJ1-2, with D tentatively TRBD1 (5 bases). This CDR3 is built from 13 residues. V lost 5 bases and J 8 bases, leaving 15 bases between the germline ends. The germline gives CDR1 SEHNR, CDR2 FQNEAQ (reference sequence).

The chain carries TRBV6-5 and TRBJ1-3, with 7 bases aligning to TRBD1. This CDR3 is 14 amino acids long. Trimming took 6 bases from V and 2 from J; bases not matched to a gene: 4. Per germline, CDR1 MNHEY and CDR2 SVGAGI. The DNA of the CDR3 is TGTGCCAGCAGCAAAACAGGGGCTGGAAACACCATATATTTT. This encodes CASSKTGAGNTIYF.

J is TRBJ1-1 and V is TRBV12-3 or TRBV12-4; D uncertain. This CDR3 spans 13 amino acids. V lost 3 bases and J 1 base, leaving 6 bases between the germline ends. CDR3 in DNA: TGTGCCAGCAGTTTTCAGGAGAACACTGAAGCTTTCTTT. It yields the protein CASSFQENTEAFF.

The V gene is TRBV7-2, the J gene TRBJ1-4; the match to TRBD1 covers 9 bases. The ends lost 5 bases at V and 6 bases at J; junction bases unmatched: 4. The CDR3 runs 14 residues. Germline CDR1 reads SGHTA; CDR2 reads FQGNSA. The CDR3 nucleotides are TGTGCCAGCAGCCAGGGACAGGGTCATGAAAAACTGTTTTTT. This translates into CASSQGQGHEKLFF. Looking up the rest from reference TRBV7-2 and TRBJ1-4 gives the full variable domain: GAGVSQSPSNKVTEKGKDVELRCDPISGHTALYWYRQSLGQGLEFLIYFQGNSAPDKSGLPSDRFSAERTGGSVSTLTIQRTQQEDSAVYLCASSQGQGHEKLFFGSGTQLSVL.

The chain recombines TRBV19 with TRBJ2-1; D perhaps matches TRBD2 (6 bases). The ends were cut back, 4 bases at V and 2 bases at J, with 9 bases in the middle. The CDR3 is made up of 14 amino acids. CDR1 is LNHDA, CDR2 SQIVND, per germline (reference sequence). As DNA, the CDR3 is TGTGCCAGTAGTAAGGGGACTGCCTACAATGAGCAGTTCTTC. Residues: CASSKGTAYNEQFF.

The chain is built from TRBV2 and TRBJ1-2, with 10 nucleotides matching TRBD1. The V gene's germline CDR1 is SNHLY and CDR2 FYNNEI. This CDR3 has 16 residues. V dropped 5 bases and J dropped 1; count of bases not matched to a gene: 7. CDR3 protein: CASSNPGTGVNYGYTF. CDR3 DNA sequence: TGTGCCAGCAGTAACCCCGGGACAGGGGTTAACTATGGCTACACCTTC.

The J gene is TRBJ1-4, the V gene TRBV6-1; TRBD1 might be the D (5 bases). V gave up 2 bases and J gave up 0 bases, with 10 bases separating them. The CDR3 contains 16 residues. CDR1 MNHNS and CDR2 SASEGT come from the germline V gene. The CDR3 DNA reads as TGTGCCAGCAGTGAACATCGACAGCCAACTAATGAAAAACTGTTTTTT. Translation gives CASSEHRQPTNEKLFF.

The chain has TRBV5-6 and TRBJ1-1, with D possibly TRBD1 on 6 matching bases. The germline gives CDR1 SGHDT, CDR2 YYEEEE. The CDR3 contains 13 residues. V was cut by 2 bases and J by 7 bases, with 12 bases left in between. Here the CDR3 reads CASSLQGFGEAFF. The CDR3 DNA sequence: TGTGCCAGCAGCTTACAGGGTTTTGGTGAAGCTTTCTTT.

This chain connects TRBV6-5 to TRBJ1-2; 10 bases map to TRBD1. CDR3 size: 15 residues. Germline V gene data show CDR1 as MNHEY and CDR2 as SVGAGI. Unmatched junction bases numbered 6, after V lost 0 bases and J lost 8 bases. The CDR3 is CASSYSRQGASGYTF. In DNA form, the CDR3 reads TGTGCCAGCAGTTACTCTCGACAGGGGGCGAGCGGCTACACCTTC.

The rearrangement joins TRBV5-6 to TRBJ2-2; D possibly corresponds to TRBD2 (7 bases). The CDR3 totals 15 residues. Germline values: CDR1 SGHDT, CDR2 YYEEEE. Trimming left V 6 bases short and J 3 bases short, with 15 bases between. In nucleotides, the CDR3 is TGTGCCAGCACCCCGCGGGGGCCGGACACCGGGGAGCTGTTTTTT. Translated, it gives CASTPRGPDTGELFF.

The V call is TRBV27, the J call TRBJ1-4, with 8 bases aligning to TRBD1. From germline, CDR1 is MNHEY and CDR2 SMNVEV (reference sequence). Losses at the gene ends were 3 bases for V and 11 bases for J; bases not matched to a gene: 8. This CDR3 has 14 amino acids. The CDR3 nucleotides are TGTGCCAGCAGTTTCGGACAGGGCCCCCAGAAACTGTTTTTT. Its protein is CASSFGQGPQKLFF.

This clone showed up just a few times. The V call is TRBV3-1 (or the pseudogene TRBV3-2), the J call TRBJ1-2; D gene unclear. Per the germline V gene, CDR1 is LGHDT and CDR2 is YNNKEL (reference sequence). This CDR3 is built from 13 residues. Between the trimmed V and J ends, which lost 4 bases and 5 bases, there was a span of 11 bases. CDR3 sequence reads: CASSLRALYGYTF. The CDR3 coding sequence is TGTGCCAGCAGCCTTCGAGCCCTTTATGGCTACACCTTC.

A few counts support this clone. This CDR3 reads CASSPAAGVEYGYTF. The CDR3 DNA sequence: TGTGCCAGCTCACCAGCGGCGGGGGTCGAGTATGGCTACACCTTC. This chain connects TRBV18 to TRBJ1-2; D perhaps matches TRBD1 (5 bases). Germline V CDR1 and CDR2: KGHSH, LQKENI. V was clipped by 2 bases and J by 5 bases, with 15 bases between them. The length of the CDR3 is 15 residues. The variable domain in full, completed from reference TRBV18 and TRBJ1-2, reads NAGVMQNPRHLVRRRGQEARLRCSPMKGHSHVYWYRQLPEEGLKFMVYLQKENIIDESGMPKERFSAEFPKEGPSILRIQQVVRGDSAAYFCASSPAAGVEYGYTFGSGTRLTVV.

CDR3 sequence: CATQSPDGYTF. The DNA for the CDR3 is TGTGCCACCCAAAGCCCTGATGGCTACACCTTC. The chain has TRBV6-5 and TRBJ1-2; D unclear. V was clipped by 10 bases and J by 6 bases, with 12 bases between them. This CDR3 spans 11 amino acids. Germline V gene sequence: CDR1 MNHEY, CDR2 SVGAGI.

The chain has TRBV6-5 and TRBJ1-1, with 8 bases lining up with TRBD1. This CDR3 comprises 14 residues. The V gene end was trimmed by 6 bases and the J gene end by 5 bases; junction bases not matched to a gene: 8. Germline assignment: CDR1 MNHEY and CDR2 SVGAGI. This CDR3 is CASRATGVGTEAFF. The CDR3 nucleotides are TGTGCCAGCAGAGCGACAGGGGTTGGGACTGAAGCTTTCTTT.

The chain joins TRBV10-2 to TRBJ2-7; 7 nucleotides align to TRBD2. Germline V lookup: CDR1 WSHSY, CDR2 SAAADI. The CDR3 is 13 amino acids. With V trimmed by 8 bases and J by 4 bases, 8 bases remained unmatched. The CDR3 DNA reads TGCGCCAGCGGGGGGGTCCCGGGATACGAGCAGTACTTC. Translating gives CASGGVPGYEQYF.

The chain uses TRBV30 and TRBJ1-5; D gene uncertain. V gave up 5 bases and J gave up 6 bases, with 17 bases separating them. Germline assignment: CDR1 GTSNPN and CDR2 SVGIG (reference sequence). The CDR3 extends over 14 amino acids. The CDR3 region is CAWADGRLAQPQHF. CDR3 bases: TGTGCCTGGGCTGACGGCAGGCTGGCTCAGCCCCAGCATTTT.

The CDR3 region is CASSNQENTEAFF. The CDR3 DNA sequence: TGTGCCAGCAGCAATCAGGAGAACACTGAAGCTTTCTTT. This sequence joins TRBV12-3 or TRBV12-4 and TRBJ1-1; D is uncertain. Trimming stripped 6 bases from V and 1 base from J, with 9 bases between. The CDR3 covers 13 residues.

The chain couples TRBV27 to TRBJ1-6, with 8 bases identical to TRBD1. Trimming removed 2 bases from V and 7 bases from J; junction bases left unmatched: 4. This CDR3 comprises 15 residues. Germline V CDR1 and CDR2: MNHEY, SMNVEV (reference sequence). As DNA, the CDR3 is TGTGCCAGCAGTTTAAGGACAGGGATGAATTCACCCCTCCACTTT. Translated, it gives CASSLRTGMNSPLHF.

This chain links TRBV5-1 with TRBJ2-1, with 8 bases fitting TRBD2. CDR3 length equals 15 residues. In germline, CDR1 is SGHRS, CDR2 YFSETQ. V lost 4 bases, J lost 7 bases, and 10 bases stayed unmatched. CDR3 DNA: TGCGCCAGCAGCCCTGGCGGGGGGATTAAGAATGAGCAGTTCTTC. Amino acids: CASSPGGGIKNEQFF.

This clone has just one count. The chain recombines TRBV7-9 with TRBJ1-2; no reliable D call. V lost 3 bases to trimming and J lost 4 bases, with 15 bases between them. CDR1 SEHNR and CDR2 FQNEAQ come from the germline V gene (reference sequence). The CDR3 runs 15 residues. CDR3 region: CASSFSGSVGYGYTF. CDR3 sequence (DNA): TGTGCCAGCAGCTTTTCAGGATCGGTAGGCTATGGCTACACCTTC. The whole variable domain, remainder taken from reference TRBV7-9 and TRBJ1-2, is DTGVSQNPRHKITKRGQNVTFRCDPISEHNRLYWYRQTLGQGPEFLTYFQNEAQLEKSRLLSDRFSAERPKGSFSTLEIQRTEQGDSAMYLCASSFSGSVGYGYTFGSGTRLTVV.

The chain carries TRBV5-1 and TRBJ2-1; 11 bases are shared with TRBD2. Germline lookup yields CDR1 SGHRS and CDR2 YFSETQ. The CDR3 runs to 17 residues. Trimming at V came to 3 bases and at J to 9 bases, leaving 14 bases not matched to a gene. The CDR3 region is CASSSSAVAGGLSEQFF. The CDR3 nucleotides read TGCGCCAGCAGCTCCTCAGCTGTAGCGGGGGGGCTCAGTGAGCAGTTCTTC.

The chain carries TRBV18 and TRBJ2-5; 7 bases line up with TRBD1. The germline gives CDR1 KGHSH, CDR2 LQKENI. Germline trimming cut 1 base from V and 5 bases from J; bases unmatched to any gene: 4. This CDR3 contains 14 residues. The CDR3 DNA is TGTGCCAGCTCACCACAGACAGGGATGGAGACCCAGTACTTC. Its translation: CASSPQTGMETQYF.

This chain connects TRBV12-3 or TRBV12-4 to TRBJ1-1; D ambiguous. Trimming removed 1 base at V and 4 bases at J, with 7 bases between. There are 13 residues in the CDR3. CDR3 nucleotides: TGTGCCAGCAGTTTAGTAGGGAGCACTGAAGCTTTCTTT. Translated, it gives CASSLVGSTEAFF.

V usage is TRBV10-3 and J usage is TRBJ1-5; D not resolved. V lost 0 bases and J 0 bases, leaving 6 bases between the germline ends. The CDR3 extends over 15 amino acids. Germline CDR1 ENHRY, CDR2 SYGVKD. In DNA form, the CDR3 reads TGTGCCATCAGTGAGTCGGCCGATAGCAATCAGCCCCAGCATTTT. As protein: CAISESADSNQPQHF.

J is TRBJ1-4 and V is TRBV18, with 8 bases matching TRBD1. V lost 8 bases, J lost 5 bases, and 10 bases stayed unmatched. The germline V gene encodes CDR1 KGHSH and CDR2 LQKENI. The CDR3 loop spans 15 amino acids. CDR3 sequence reads: CASTLNRGANEKLFF. The CDR3 coding sequence is TGTGCCAGCACCCTTAACAGGGGGGCAAATGAAAAACTGTTTTTT.

In its sample, this clone was seen a few times. The chain has TRBV19 and TRBJ2-3; 8 nucleotides align to TRBD1. The J segment lost 5 bases and the V segment lost 6 bases, leaving 10 bases of the junction unmatched. This CDR3 has 15 amino acids. Germline values: CDR1 LNHDA, CDR2 SQIVND (reference sequence). The DNA of the CDR3 is TGTGCCAGTAGAGAGGACAGGGCGAGTATAGATACGCAGTATTTT. Protein product: CASREDRASIDTQYF.

This rearrangement joins TRBV18 to TRBJ1-2; 7 nucleotides match TRBD1. Germline V lookup: CDR1 KGHSH, CDR2 LQKENI. With 3 bases clipped from V and 6 bases from J, the junction kept 1 base outside the gene matches. This CDR3 region has 12 residues. The chain's CDR3 is CASSPGQHGYTF. The CDR3 DNA reads as TGTGCCAGCTCACCGGGACAGCATGGCTACACCTTC.

The V call is TRBV14, the J call TRBJ2-2, with D perhaps matching TRBD1 (5 bases). Between the trimmed V and J ends, which lost 4 bases and 5 bases, there was a span of 8 bases. The CDR3 has 13 residues. Germline V gene data show CDR1 as SGHDN and CDR2 as FVKESK. The CDR3 region has the DNA TGTGCCAGCAGCCCTAGGACAACCGGGGAGCTGTTTTTT. This translates into CASSPRTTGELFF.

V and J are TRBV18 and TRBJ2-7; TRBD1 matches 7 bases. V shed 6 bases, J shed 5 bases, and the junction held 7 bases outside the gene matches. The CDR3 totals 13 residues. The germline V gene encodes CDR1 KGHSH and CDR2 LQKENI. CDR3 DNA sequence: TGTGCCAGCTCGCCGACAGGGACCCACGAGCAGTACTTC. As protein: CASSPTGTHEQYF. Looking up the rest from reference TRBV18 and TRBJ2-7 gives the full variable domain: NAGVMQNPRHLVRRRGQEARLRCSPMKGHSHVYWYRQLPEEGLKFMVYLQKENIIDESGMPKERFSAEFPKEGPSILRIQQVVRGDSAAYFCASSPTGTHEQYFGPGTRLTVT.